The present T cell receptor (beta chain) was sequenced within a study of blood T cell repertoires in COVID-19. Study-level background: PBMCs, B-cell-depleted T cells, or T cells provided the cDNA or gDNA that made up the material.

CDR1 ENHRY and CDR2 SYGVKD come from the germline V gene. V lost 7 bases to trimming and J lost 1 base; unmatched junction nucleotides: 5. The CDR3 contains 14 residues. Source study methods: The authors estimated nucleated cell counts from reference gene primer amplification. Clones were read by immunoSEQ multiplex PCR, and TCRdb kept only the in-frame ones, dropping some. The DNA was the basis for D and trimming; V, J and clone size are from that table. The repertoire holds under 75,000 clones, with 89% as singletons. This chain links TRBV10-3 with TRBJ2-3; TRBD2 agrees at 7 bases. The clonotype comes from a middle-aged man with active COVID-19. The sequenced sample was peripheral blood. The CDR3 reads CAITAGGGTDTQYF. In DNA form, the CDR3 reads TGTGCCATCACGGCTGGGGGGGGCACAGATACGCAGTATTTT.